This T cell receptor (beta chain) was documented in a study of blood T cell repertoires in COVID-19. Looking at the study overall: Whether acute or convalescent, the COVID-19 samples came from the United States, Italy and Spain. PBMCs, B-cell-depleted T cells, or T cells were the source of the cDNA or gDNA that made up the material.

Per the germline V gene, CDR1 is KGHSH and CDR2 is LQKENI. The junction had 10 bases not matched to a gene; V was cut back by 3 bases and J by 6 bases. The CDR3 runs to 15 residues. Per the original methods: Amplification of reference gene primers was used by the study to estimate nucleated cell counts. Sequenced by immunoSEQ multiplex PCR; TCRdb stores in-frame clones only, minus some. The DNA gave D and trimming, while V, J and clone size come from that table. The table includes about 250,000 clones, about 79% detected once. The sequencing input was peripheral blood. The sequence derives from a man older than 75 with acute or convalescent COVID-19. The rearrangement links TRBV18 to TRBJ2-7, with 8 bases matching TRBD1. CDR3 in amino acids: CASSPRQGLSSEQYF. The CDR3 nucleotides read TGTGCCAGCTCACCGAGACAGGGGCTTTCCAGCGAGCAGTACTTC. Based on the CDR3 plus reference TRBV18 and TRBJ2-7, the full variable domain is NAGVMQNPRHLVRRRGQEARLRCSPMKGHSHVYWYRQLPEEGLKFMVYLQKENIIDESGMPKERFSAEFPKEGPSILRIQQVVRGDSAAYFCASSPRQGLSSEQYFGPGTRLTVT.